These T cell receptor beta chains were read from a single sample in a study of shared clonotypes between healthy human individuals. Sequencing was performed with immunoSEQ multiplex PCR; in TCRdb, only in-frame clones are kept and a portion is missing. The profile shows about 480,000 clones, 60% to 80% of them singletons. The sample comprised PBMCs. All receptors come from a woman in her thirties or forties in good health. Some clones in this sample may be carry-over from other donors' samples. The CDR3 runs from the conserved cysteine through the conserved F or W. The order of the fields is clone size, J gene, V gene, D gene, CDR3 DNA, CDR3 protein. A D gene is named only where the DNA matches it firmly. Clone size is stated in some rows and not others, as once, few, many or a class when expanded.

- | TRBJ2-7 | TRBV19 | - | TGTGCCAGTAGTAAACCGGGGGCCTACGAGCAGTACTTC | CASSKPGAYEQYF
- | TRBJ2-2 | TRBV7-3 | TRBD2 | TGTGCCAGCAGCCGACTAGCGGGTAACACCGGGGAGCTGTTTTTT | CASSRLAGNTGELFF
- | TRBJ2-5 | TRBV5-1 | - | TGCGCCAGCAGCCAAGGCTGGGACCATCAAGAGACCCAGTACTTC | CASSQGWDHQETQYF
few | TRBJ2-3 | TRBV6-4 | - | TGTGCCAGCAGTGACCAAGAGAGAGGAGGGGCAGATACGCAGTATTTT | CASSDQERGGADTQYF
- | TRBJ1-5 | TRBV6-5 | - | TGTGCCAGCAGTTACTCGAGGGCGGGGGGGCAGCCCCAGCATTTT | CASSYSRAGGQPQHF
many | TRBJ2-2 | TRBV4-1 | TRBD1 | TGCGCCAGCAGCCAGTCCGGGACAGGGGTTAACACCGGGGAGCTGTTTTTT | CASSQSGTGVNTGELFF
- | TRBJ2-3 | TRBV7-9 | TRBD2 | TGTGCCAGCACCTTTACTAGCGGAAGCACAGATACGCAGTATTTT | CASTFTSGSTDTQYF
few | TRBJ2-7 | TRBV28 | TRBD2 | TGTGCCAGCAGTTTGGCTAGCGGGAGTCGGAACGAGCAGTACTTC | CASSLASGSRNEQYF
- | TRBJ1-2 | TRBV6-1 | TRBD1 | TGTGCCAGCAGTGAAGTCTACAGGGGGCTGGGTGGCTACACCTTC | CASSEVYRGLGGYTF
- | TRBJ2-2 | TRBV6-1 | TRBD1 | TGTGCCAGCAGTGAACAGGGGGACACCGGGGAGCTGTTTTTT | CASSEQGDTGELFF
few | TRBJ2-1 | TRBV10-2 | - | TGCGCCAGCAGCGTGGGACAACTCAATGAGCAGTTCTTC | CASSVGQLNEQFF
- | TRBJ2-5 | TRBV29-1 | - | TGCAGCGTTGGTTTGCGGCTGCGAGAGACCCAGTACTTC | CSVGLRLRETQYF
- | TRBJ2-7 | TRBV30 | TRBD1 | TGTGCCTGGAGTAAACCCGGGACAGGGATGGGCGAGCAGTACTTC | CAWSKPGTGMGEQYF
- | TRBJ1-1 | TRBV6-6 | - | TGTGCCAGCAGTTACGGGCCGGGGGCTGAAGCTTTCTTT | CASSYGPGAEAFF
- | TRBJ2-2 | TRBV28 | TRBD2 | TGTGCCAGCAGCCGGGGGGACACCGGGGAGCTGTTTTTT | CASSRGDTGELFF
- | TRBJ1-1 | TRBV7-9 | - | TGTGCCAGCAGGCCGTTCGACGGTGAAGCTTTCTTT | CASRPFDGEAFF
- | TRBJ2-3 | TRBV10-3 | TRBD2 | TGTGCCATCAGTGCCCATAGCGGGGGGAGCACAGATACGCAGTATTTT | CAISAHSGGSTDTQYF
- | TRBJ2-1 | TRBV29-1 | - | TGCAGCGTTGGACAGGCACGGGGTGAGCAGTTCTTC | CSVGQARGEQFF
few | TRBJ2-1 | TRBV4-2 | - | TGTGCCAGCAGCCGGGGGCGTGACAATGAGCAGTTCTTC | CASSRGRDNEQFF
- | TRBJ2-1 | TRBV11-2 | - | TGTGCCAGCAGCTTACTTAGCGGAGTCGGCAATGAGCAGTTCTTC | CASSLLSGVGNEQFF
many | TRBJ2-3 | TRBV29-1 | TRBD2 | TGCAGCGTTGAAGGGTTACCGACTAGCGGCCCGATAGATACGCAGTATTTT | CSVEGLPTSGPIDTQYF
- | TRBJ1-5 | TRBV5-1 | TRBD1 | TGCGCCAGCAGCCCCGGGACAGGGCGCAATCAGCCCCAGCATTTT | CASSPGTGRNQPQHF
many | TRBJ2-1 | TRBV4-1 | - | TGCGCCAGCAGCCACGCTTCTATTAGCGCCCCCCCGGAGGATGAGCAGTTCTTC | CASSHASISAPPEDEQFF
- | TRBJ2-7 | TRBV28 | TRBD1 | TGTGCCACCGGACAGGGTACCTACGAGCAGTACTTC | CATGQGTYEQYF
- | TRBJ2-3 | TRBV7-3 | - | TGTGCCAGCAGCCCCCAGCCAACTAGCACAGATACGCAGTATTTT | CASSPQPTSTDTQYF
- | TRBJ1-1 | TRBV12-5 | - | TGTGCTAGTGGTTTGGATGCGTTTACAGGACTGAACACTGAAGCTTTCTTT | CASGLDAFTGLNTEAFF
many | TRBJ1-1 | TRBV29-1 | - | TGCAGCGTTTCAGGGACCACTGAAGCTTTCTTT | CSVSGTTEAFF
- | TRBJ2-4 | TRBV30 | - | TGTGCCTACGGGACCGCAGGCGGTTCCATTCAGTACTTC | CAYGTAGGSIQYF
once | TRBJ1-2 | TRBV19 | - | TGTGCCAGTTCCACCGGGACAAATAACTATGGCTACACCTTC | CASSTGTNNYGYTF
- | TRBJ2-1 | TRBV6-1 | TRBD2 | TGTGCCAGCAGAGTACTTAGCGGGAGTAGGAATGAGCAGTTCTTC | CASRVLSGSRNEQFF
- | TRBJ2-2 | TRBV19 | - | TGTGCCAGTAGTATAGCGGGAGTGATGGACGGGGAGCTGTTTTTT | CASSIAGVMDGELFF
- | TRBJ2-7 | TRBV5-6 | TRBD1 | TGTGCCAGCAGCACCTTGGACAGGGACTACGAGCAGTACTTC | CASSTLDRDYEQYF
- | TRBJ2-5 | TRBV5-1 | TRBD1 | TGCGCCAGCAGCTTGGAGGGACAGGGCAGGGAGACCCAGTACTTC | CASSLEGQGRETQYF
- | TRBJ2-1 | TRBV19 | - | TGTGCCAGTAATAGGGGAATCCACTACAATGAGCAGTTCTTC | CASNRGIHYNEQFF
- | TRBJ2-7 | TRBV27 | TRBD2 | TGTGCCAGCAGGTCGGGACTAGCGGACCCCTACGAGCAGTACTTC | CASRSGLADPYEQYF
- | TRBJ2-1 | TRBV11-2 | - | TGTGCCAGCAGCTTAGGCAGCGGACGCTCCTACAATGAGCAGTTCTTC | CASSLGSGRSYNEQFF
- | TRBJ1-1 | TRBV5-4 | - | TGTGCCAGCAGTCCCGGCGCCCGAAACACTGAAGCTTTCTTT | CASSPGARNTEAFF
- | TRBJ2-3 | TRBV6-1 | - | TGTGCCAGCAGCCGGGGGGCCTCCAGCACAGATACGCAGTATTTT | CASSRGASSTDTQYF
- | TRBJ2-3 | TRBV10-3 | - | TGTGCCATCAGTGATCCCCCAGGGGCCCGCACAGATACGCAGTATTTT | CAISDPPGARTDTQYF
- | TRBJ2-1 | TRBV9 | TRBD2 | TGTGCCAGCAGCCAAGCGGGACTAGTTTTAAATGAGCAGTTCTTC | CASSQAGLVLNEQFF
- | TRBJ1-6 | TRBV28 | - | TGTGCCAGCAGGGGCCAGGGCTATATAATTCAATCCCTCCACTTT | CASRGQGYIIQSLHF
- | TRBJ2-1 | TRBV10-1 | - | TGCGCCAGCAGTGATGGGACATTCTACAATGAGCAGTTCTTC | CASSDGTFYNEQFF
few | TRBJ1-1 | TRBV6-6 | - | TGTGCCAGCAGCCGGGAGGCCGGGTACACTGAAGCTTTCTTT | CASSREAGYTEAFF
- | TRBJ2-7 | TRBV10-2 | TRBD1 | TGCGCCAGCAGTGAGAAAGGCGGACAGGGGCAATTC | CASSEKGGQGQF
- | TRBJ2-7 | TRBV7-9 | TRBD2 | TGTGCCAGCAGCTACCGGACTAGCGGGAGAAGTGAGCAGTACTTC | CASSYRTSGRSEQYF
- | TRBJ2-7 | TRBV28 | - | TGTGCCAGCAGTTCCCCCGGGGCCCTGCTTACCTACGAGCAGTACTTC | CASSSPGALLTYEQYF
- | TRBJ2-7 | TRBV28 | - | TGTGCCAGCATCACCTCCGGGGGCTACGAGCAGTACTTC | CASITSGGYEQYF
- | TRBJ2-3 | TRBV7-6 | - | TGTGCCAGCAGCTTAGTAGCAGGGGGCACAGATACGCAGTATTTT | CASSLVAGGTDTQYF
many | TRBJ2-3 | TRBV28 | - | TGTGCCAGCAGTACACGACCATTCCGCACAGATACGCAGTATTTT | CASSTRPFRTDTQYF
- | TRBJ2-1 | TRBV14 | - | TGTGCCAGCAGCCAGGGCTACAATGAGCAGTTCTTC | CASSQGYNEQFF
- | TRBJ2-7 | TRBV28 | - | TGTGCCAGCAGTACCTCAGGGGGGAGCGGGGTCTACGAGCAGTACTTC | CASSTSGGSGVYEQYF